This T cell receptor beta chain was identified during a study of cytomegalovirus exposure and HLA in healthy donors. Study-level findings and limits: Cytomegalovirus association was listed for about 160 TCR beta chains. An analysis that was carried out later associated 16,000 or so TCR beta sequences with HLA alleles at 0.05 false discovery rate.

From germline, CDR1 is SQVTM and CDR2 ANQGSEA. This CDR3 has 13 residues. V gave up 8 bases and J gave up 2 bases, with 14 bases separating them. Points on this clone: What it recognizes is unknown.

Primers: 60 Vbeta forward and 13 Jbeta reverse. Profiling relied on immunoSEQ multiplex PCR, and the TCRdb table lists in-frame clones only, not all of them. The sample carries 90,000 to 150,000 clones, 78% recorded once. The rearrangement joins TRBV29-1 to TRBJ2-3; a possible D gene is TRBD2 (6 bases). The clonotype was recovered from a woman under 40 in good health and CMV-seropositive. Material for sequencing was PBMCs. The DNA of the CDR3 is TGCAGCCTCAGGGAGGCGGTCACAGATACGCAGTATTTT. Residues: CSLREAVTDTQYF.